This passage covers 21 T cell receptor beta chains from one sample sequenced in a study of CD8+ T cells in alopecia areata. RNA was isolated and reverse transcribed to cDNA, the sequencing template. The repertoire was sequenced with immunoSEQ multiplex PCR; TCRdb's copy has only in-frame clones and lacks some. This sample has under 250,000 clones, with roughly 57% found just once. Here the sequenced sample was CD4+ T cells sorted from blood, taken at week 0. The receptors here all came from a human donor with alopecia areata.

This rearrangement joins TRBV2 to TRBJ2-7, with D perhaps matching TRBD1 (5 bases). In germline, CDR1 is SNHLY, CDR2 FYNNEI. The length of the CDR3 is 14 residues. V lost 3 bases and J 0 bases, leaving 9 bases between the germline ends. CDR3 nucleotide sequence: TGTGCCAGCAGTGATCGACAGAGCTCCTACGAGCAGTACTTC. Translating gives CASSDRQSSYEQYF.

In its sample, this clone was seen once. The rearrangement links TRBV11-2 to TRBJ2-5; D remains ambiguous. This CDR3 is 14 amino acids long. Trimming cost V 5 bases and J 5 bases, with 15 bases left between them. Germline CDR1 and CDR2: SGHAT and FQNNGV. In DNA, the CDR3 is TGTGCCAGCAGCCCGGATCTCCTCCAGGAGACCCAGTACTTC. As protein: CASSPDLLQETQYF.

The chain joins TRBV4-1 to TRBJ2-7; 8 nucleotides match TRBD1. Germline lookup yields CDR1 MGHRA and CDR2 YSYEKL. Trimming took 3 bases from V and 1 from J; bases not matched to a gene: 5. The CDR3 spans 15 residues. This CDR3 reads CASSHNDRGSYEQYF. The CDR3 region has the DNA TGCGCCAGCAGCCACAACGACAGGGGATCCTACGAGCAGTACTTC.

This chain uses TRBV4-2 with TRBJ2-2, with a possible D match to TRBD1 (5 bases). Between the trimmed V and J ends, which lost 0 bases and 6 bases, there was a span of 14 bases. The germline V gene encodes CDR1 LGHNA and CDR2 YNFKEQ. This CDR3 region has 16 residues. The CDR3 sequence: CASSQDVGVGAGELFF. CDR3 nucleotides: TGTGCCAGCAGCCAAGATGTAGGGGTAGGAGCCGGGGAGCTGTTTTTT.

To note about this clone: This same CDR3 is encoded by further DNA sequences in the sample. This chain connects TRBV6-5 to TRBJ1-1; 7 nucleotides agree with TRBD1. V dropped 6 bases and J dropped 2; count of bases not matched to a gene: 6. The CDR3 spans 14 residues. The V gene's germline CDR1 is MNHEY and CDR2 SVGAGI. Here the CDR3 reads CASSDRVGNTEAFF. The CDR3 DNA reads as TGTGCCAGCAGCGACAGGGTGGGCAACACTGAAGCTTTCTTT.

In DNA, the CDR3 is TGTGCCAGCAGCCCCGCTGCAGCGGGGGGGCGCAATGAGCAGTTCTTC. Translated, it gives CASSPAAAGGRNEQFF. The chain joins TRBV4-2 to TRBJ2-1; 10 nucleotides align to TRBD2. The germline gives CDR1 LGHNA, CDR2 YNFKEQ. With 4 bases clipped from V and 6 bases from J, the junction kept 9 bases outside the gene matches. This CDR3 region has 16 residues.

CDR3 region: CASSSGAGGSYEQFF. The CDR3 DNA reads as TGTGCCAGCAGTTCTGGTGCGGGGGGTAGTTATGAGCAGTTCTTC. The chain recombines TRBV6-5 with TRBJ2-1; TRBD2 agrees at 8 bases. The CDR3 length is 15 residues. CDR1 and CDR2 from the germline V gene are MNHEY and SVGAGI. V trimming: 4 bases; J trimming: 8 bases; junction bases outside the gene matches: 10.

This chain links TRBV12-5 with TRBJ2-1; D gene unclear. The V end lost 0 bases, the J end lost 9 bases, and 6 bases lay between the germline ends. CDR3 length equals 12 residues. Germline-derived CDR1 and CDR2 are LGHNT and FRNRAP. The CDR3 DNA reads as TGTGCTAGTGGTTTGGTACTGGGTGAGCAGTTCTTC. Its protein product is CASGLVLGEQFF.

The gene calls are TRBV4-1 and TRBJ2-3; D is perhaps TRBD2 (6 bases). The CDR3 is 16 residues long. Germline V CDR1 and CDR2: MGHRA, YSYEKL. Trimming stripped 0 bases from V and 6 bases from J, with 16 bases between. The CDR3 coding sequence is TGCGCCAGCAGCCAAGATGGGGGACTCCGAGCGGATACGCAGTATTTT. As protein: CASSQDGGLRADTQYF.

This clone showed up many times. The chain recombines TRBV2 with TRBJ1-2; tentative D call: TRBD1 (6 bases). Trimming left V 3 bases short and J 1 base short, with 9 bases between. The CDR3 covers 14 residues. Looked up from germline, CDR1 is SNHLY and CDR2 is FYNNEI. This CDR3 reads CASSEDRFNYGYTF. The CDR3 bases are TGTGCCAGCAGTGAGGACAGATTTAACTATGGCTACACCTTC.

This clone was observed a few times. The rearrangement joins TRBV18 to TRBJ2-3, with D uncertain. V was shortened by 3 bases and J by 1 base, with 5 bases between the two germline ends. Germline V gene sequence: CDR1 KGHSH, CDR2 LQKENI. This CDR3 region has 13 residues. The CDR3: CASSPDRTDTQYF. As DNA, the CDR3 is TGTGCCAGCTCACCCGATCGCACAGATACGCAGTATTTT.

This rearrangement joins TRBV30 to TRBJ2-7; D is uncertain. The length of the CDR3 is 11 residues. Per germline, CDR1 GTSNPN and CDR2 SVGIG (reference sequence). Deletions cut 0 bases from V and 5 bases from J, with 5 bases between. The CDR3 region is CAWSVLDEQYF. The CDR3 region has the DNA TGTGCCTGGAGTGTATTAGACGAGCAGTACTTC.

The rearrangement joins TRBV6-5 to TRBJ2-3; 7 nucleotides align to TRBD1. J was trimmed by 7 bases and V by 6 bases; bases with no gene match: 7. The CDR3 is 13 amino acids. CDR1 and CDR2 from the germline V gene are MNHEY and SVGAGI. The CDR3 DNA reads TGTGCCAGCAGCATTAAAGGGGGCCATACGCAGTATTTT. It translates to CASSIKGGHTQYF.

The chain has TRBV29-1 and TRBJ2-3; 10 nucleotides align to TRBD1. Looked up from germline, CDR1 is SQVTM and CDR2 is ANQGSEA. CDR3 length: 15 residues. The J segment lost 4 bases and the V segment lost 5 bases, leaving 9 bases of the junction unmatched. Here the CDR3 reads CSVWGRDRGPDTQYF. CDR3 DNA: TGCAGCGTTTGGGGTAGGGACAGGGGCCCAGATACGCAGTATTTT.

DNA of the CDR3: TGTGCCAGCAGCTTACAAGGGGTCTACACCTTC. Protein: CASSLQGVYTF. This chain links TRBV7-2 with TRBJ1-2; D possibly corresponds to TRBD1 (5 bases). The germline V gene has CDR1 SGHTA and CDR2 FQGNSA. V lost 2 bases and J lost 10, with 8 bases in between. This CDR3 contains 11 residues. Together with reference TRBV7-2 and TRBJ1-2, the CDR3 gives the full variable domain: GAGVSQSPSNKVTEKGKDVELRCDPISGHTALYWYRQSLGQGLEFLIYFQGNSAPDKSGLPSDRFSAERTGGSVSTLTIQRTQQEDSAVYLCASSLQGVYTFGSGTRLTVV.

The chain employs TRBV7-3 and TRBJ1-3; 10 bases map to TRBD1. The V gene's germline CDR1 is SGHTA and CDR2 FQGTGA. After removal of 4 bases from V and 6 bases from J, the junction contained 3 bases not matched to a gene. This CDR3 region has 14 residues. CDR3 nucleotides: TGTGCCAGCAGCTCGGGACAGGGGCAAAACACCATATATTTT. Amino acid sequence: CASSSGQGQNTIYF.

V gene TRBV30 combines with J gene TRBJ2-7; 12 bases are a match to TRBD2. V was pared by 2 bases and J by 2 bases, with 4 bases of the junction left unmatched. The CDR3 sequence is 15 residues long. CDR1 is GTSNPN and CDR2 is SVGIG in the germline V gene (reference sequence). CDR3 DNA: TGTGCCTGGAGTTCTACTAGCGGGGGGACCTACGAGCAGTACTTC. The encoded protein is CAWSSTSGGTYEQYF.

The chain has TRBV7-9 and TRBJ2-6; TRBD2 is a possible D gene (5 bases). CDR1 is SEHNR and CDR2 is FQNEAQ in the germline V gene (reference sequence). V gave up 4 bases and J gave up 1 base, with 17 bases separating them. The CDR3 sequence is 18 residues long. The CDR3 reads CASSSIEGPHSGANVLTF. DNA of the CDR3: TGTGCCAGCAGCTCCATTGAGGGCCCACATTCTGGGGCCAACGTCCTGACTTTC.

This rearrangement joins TRBV6-5 to TRBJ2-7; the match to TRBD1 covers 9 bases. Looked up from germline, CDR1 is MNHEY and CDR2 is SVGAGI. The ends lost 6 bases at V and 5 bases at J; junction bases unmatched: 8. The CDR3 has 14 amino acids. CDR3 sequence (DNA): TGTGCCAGCAGAAAATCCGGGACAGGGAACGAGCAGTACTTC. Translated: CASRKSGTGNEQYF.

The chain carries TRBV29-1 and TRBJ1-1; no reliable D call. The germline V gene encodes CDR1 SQVTM and CDR2 ANQGSEA. The CDR3 totals 13 residues. Trimming pared 0 bases from V and 1 base from J, leaving 6 bases between. The CDR3 is CSVEEWGNTEAFF. The CDR3 DNA sequence: TGCAGCGTTGAAGAGTGGGGGAACACTGAAGCTTTCTTT.

This clone was counted a few times. The V and J genes are TRBV29-1 and TRBJ1-1; 10 positions match TRBD1. Trimming took 7 bases from V and 1 from J; bases not matched to a gene: 6. From germline, CDR1 is SQVTM and CDR2 ANQGSEA. The CDR3 contains 14 residues. The CDR3 sequence: CSASGTGENTEAFF. The CDR3 DNA reads as TGCAGCGCCTCCGGGACAGGGGAGAACACTGAAGCTTTCTTT. The whole variable domain, filled in from reference TRBV29-1 and TRBJ1-1, reads SAVISQKPSRDICQRGTSLTIQCQVDSQVTMMFWYRQQPGQSLTLIATANQGSEATYESGFVIDKFPISRPNLTFSTLTVSNMSPEDSSIYLCSASGTGENTEAFFGQGTRLTVV.